This is a list of T cell receptor beta chains from one sample in a study of regulatory T cells in long-lasting Graves disease. TCRdb re-called the multiplex PCR reads through MiXCR, storing one row per CDR3 protein. The table includes around 460,000 distinct CDR3 sequences, approximately 21% detected once. The material sequenced was peripheral blood mononuclear cells (PBMCs), taken when the disease was refractory, from a patient treated with antithyroid drugs. The receptors originated from a female donor with Graves disease. Both conserved end residues are part of each CDR3. Each record gives: clone size, J gene, V gene, D gene, CDR3 protein, CDR3 DNA. A D gene is named only where the DNA matches it firmly. Expanded clones get a size class; other rows say once, few or many, or leave the size out.

>-|TRBJ2-5|TRBV7-9|-
CASSLVGAKETQYF
TGTGCCAGCAGCTTAGTGGGGGCTAAAGAGACCCAGTACTTC
>few|TRBJ1-1|TRBV12-3/TRBV12-4|-
CASREMGFYTEAFF
TGTGCCAGCAGGGAGATGGGATTTTACACTGAAGCTTTCTTT
>-|TRBJ2-7|TRBV29-1|-
CSVEGGTYEQYF
TGCAGCGTTGAGGGTGGCACCTACGAGCAGTACTTC
>many|TRBJ1-1|TRBV2|TRBD1
CASSETGQGMNTEAFF
TGTGCCAGCAGTGAAACGGGACAGGGGATGAACACTGAAGCTTTCTTT
>many|TRBJ2-5|TRBV12-3/TRBV12-4|-
CASTGDQETQYF
TGTGCCAGCACAGGGGACCAAGAGACCCAGTACTTC
>few|TRBJ2-2|TRBV28|-
CASRDSFTGELFF
TGTGCCAGCAGGGACAGTTTCACCGGGGAGCTGTTTTTT
>few|TRBJ2-5|TRBV12-3/TRBV12-4|-
CASRPGPRETQYF
TGTGCCAGCAGGCCGGGCCCTCGGGAGACCCAGTACTTC
>-|TRBJ2-7|TRBV28|-
CASSSLEREQYF
TGTGCCAGCAGTTCCTTGGAGAGAGAGCAGTACTTC
>-|TRBJ2-1|TRBV28|TRBD1
CASSSYPGQGAPGNEQFF
TGTGCCAGCAGTTCCTATCCGGGACAGGGGGCTCCGGGCAATGAGCAGTTCTTC
>many|TRBJ2-2|TRBV2|TRBD1
CASRDRRTGELFF
TGTGCCAGCAGGGACAGGCGGACCGGGGAGCTGTTTTTT
>few|TRBJ2-5|TRBV9|-
CASSEEASSQETQYF
TGTGCCAGCAGCGAGGAGGCCAGTTCCCAAGAGACCCAGTACTTC
>many|TRBJ2-7|TRBV11-3|-
CASSLVAFSNLYEQYF
TGTGCCAGCAGCTTAGTAGCCTTCAGCAACCTCTACGAGCAGTACTTC
>-|TRBJ2-7|TRBV20-1|TRBD2
CSARSLTSGSHEQYF
TGCAGTGCTAGATCCTTGACTAGCGGCTCCCACGAGCAGTACTTC
>many|TRBJ2-7|TRBV7-2|-
CASSSRTGNYEQYF
TGTGCCAGCAGCTCCCGGACTGGCAACTACGAGCAGTACTTC
>-|TRBJ1-1|TRBV20-1|TRBD1
CSARGTPGTGVEAFF
TGCAGTGCTAGAGGAACCCCCGGGACAGGGGTGGAAGCTTTCTTT